This TCR beta chain was profiled in a study of T cell responses to AZD1222 COVID-19 vaccine. Some clones are missing from TCRdb's copy, which holds only in-frame ones; the method was immunoSEQ multiplex PCR. The table records about 120,000 clones, just over 90% of them present only once. CDR1 is SGDLS and CDR2 is YYNGEE in the germline V gene. This CDR3 is 15 amino acids long. Trimming removed 2 bases at V and 0 bases at J, with 8 bases between. Study-level points and caveats: Just a handful of AZD1222 recipients tested seropositive at baseline. No day 14 peak samples; only post-peak repertoires were characterized.

As concerns this clone: Its antigen is not known.

Source: peripheral blood, taken 28 days after the second AZD1222 dose. This chain uses TRBV9 with TRBJ2-2, with D perhaps given as TRBD1 or TRBD2 (5 bases each). The sequence came from an adult who received the AZD1222 COVID-19 vaccine. CDR3 nucleotide sequence: TGTGCCAGCAGCGTTCGGGGCACGAACACCGGGGAGCTGTTTTTT. This sequence encodes CASSVRGTNTGELFF.